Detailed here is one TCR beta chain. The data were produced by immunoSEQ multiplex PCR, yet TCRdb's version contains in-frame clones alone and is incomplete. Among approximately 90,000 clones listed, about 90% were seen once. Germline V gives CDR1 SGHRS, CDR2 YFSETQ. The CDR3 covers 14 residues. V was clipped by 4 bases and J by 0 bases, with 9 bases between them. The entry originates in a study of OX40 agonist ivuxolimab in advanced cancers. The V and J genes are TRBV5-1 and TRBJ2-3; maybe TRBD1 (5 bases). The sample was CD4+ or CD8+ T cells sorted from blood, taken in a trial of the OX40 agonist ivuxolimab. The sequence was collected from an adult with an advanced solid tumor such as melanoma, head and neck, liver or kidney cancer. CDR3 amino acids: CASSLRTSTDTQYF. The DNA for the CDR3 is TGCGCCAGCAGCCTTCGGACAAGCACAGATACGCAGTATTTT.